This T cell receptor beta chain originates from a study of shared clonotypes between healthy human individuals. The protocol was immunoSEQ multiplex PCR, while the TCRdb copy is restricted to in-frame clones and leaves out a portion. This sample carries about 490,000 clones, 75% to 85% of them seen once, and the ten largest clones take 10% to 15%. The CDR3 runs to 13 residues. The ends were cut back, 8 bases at V and 5 bases at J, with 13 bases in the middle. The germline V gene has CDR1 PRHDT and CDR2 FYEKMQ (reference sequence). The chain recombines TRBV13 with TRBJ2-1; possibly TRBD1 for D (6 bases). The sequencing input was PBMCs. This TCR derives from a woman aged 40-49 years in good health. Some clones in this sample may be carry-over from other donors' samples. CDR3 DNA sequence: TGTGCCAGCGAGGGGACACATAACAATGAGCAGTTCTTC. Protein sequence: CASEGTHNNEQFF.